The present T cell receptor beta chain was sequenced within a study of T-cell memory formation after mild COVID-19. V lost 6 bases, J lost 2 bases, and 6 bases stayed unmatched. Looked up from germline, CDR1 is MNHEY and CDR2 is SVGAGI. The CDR3 consists of 14 residues. TCRdb called the 5' RACE reads again in MiXCR, with one record for every CDR3 protein. The sample yields about 430,000 distinct CDR3 sequences, under 20% seen once. Sequencing was performed on PBMCs or a T cell subset sorted from them (not recorded which). The chain recombines TRBV6-5 with TRBJ2-7, with 8 bases aligning to TRBD1. The TCR sequence derives from a young man who had mild COVID-19 (a few samples of this study predate the infection). Cell type and time point are not known. This CDR3 reads CASRRRQGPYEQYF. The CDR3 nucleotides read TGTGCCAGCAGGCGCAGACAGGGGCCCTACGAGCAGTACTTC.